Listed below are T cell receptor beta chains from one sample, sequenced in a study of early T cells in non-severe SARS-CoV-2 infection. Via MiXCR, TCRdb re-called the 5' RACE reads, giving one row per CDR3 protein. The sample has some 91,000 distinct CDR3 sequences, roughly 11% seen once. The sample in question was whole blood, obtained at baseline. The receptor set was obtained from an adult who was a healthcare worker with PCR-confirmed SARS-CoV-2 infection or an uninfected control (not recorded which). Both conserved end residues are part of each CDR3. Fields, in order: J gene, clone size, V gene, D gene, CDR3 protein, CDR3 DNA. The D gene is left open where the match is weak. Only part of the rows carry a size: once, few, many, or a class if the clone is expanded.

>TRBJ2-1|.|TRBV6-6|TRBD2
CASSLSGTLAGGEQFF
TGTGCCAGCAGTCTCTCCGGGACCCTAGCGGGTGGTGAGCAGTTCTTC
>TRBJ2-6|many|TRBV27|.
CASSLRPGPTGANVLTF
TGTGCCAGCAGTTTAAGGCCAGGGCCCACTGGGGCCAACGTCCTGACTTTC
>TRBJ2-3|many|TRBV6-1|.
CASSEDGVKGTDTQYF
TGTGCCAGCAGTGAAGATGGGGTAAAGGGCACAGATACGCAGTATTTT
>TRBJ2-3|many|TRBV19|.
CASSIVHVTDTQYF
TGTGCCAGTAGTATAGTCCACGTCACAGATACGCAGTATTTT
>TRBJ2-2|few|TRBV29-1|.
CSVQREKNTGELFF
TGCAGCGTCCAGAGGGAAAAGAACACCGGGGAGCTGTTTTTT
>TRBJ1-5|few|TRBV10-3|.
CATGLTGNQPQHF
TGTGCCACCGGTCTGACGGGAAATCAGCCCCAGCATTTT
>TRBJ2-1|.|TRBV19|TRBD2
CASSSLAGRSEQFF
TGTGCCAGTAGTAGCCTAGCGGGGAGGAGCGAGCAGTTCTTC
>TRBJ2-3|.|TRBV24-1|.
CATSDYTDTQYF
TGTGCCACCAGTGACTACACAGATACGCAGTATTTT
>TRBJ2-4|.|TRBV6-6|TRBD2
CASRDSGYAKNIQYF
TGTGCCAGCAGGGATAGCGGGTACGCCAAAAACATTCAGTACTTC
>TRBJ2-5|.|TRBV29-1|.
CSVQETQYF
TGCAGCGTCCAAGAGACCCAGTACTTC
>TRBJ2-1|few|TRBV19|.
CASSTDSYNEQFF
TGTGCCAGTAGTACTGACAGCTACAATGAGCAGTTCTTC
>TRBJ1-1|.|TRBV11-1|.
CASSLEYAGGTEAFF
TGTGCCAGCAGCTTAGAGTACGCCGGGGGCACTGAAGCTTTCTTT
>TRBJ2-1|.|TRBV28|.
CASRDRQVLGYNEQFF
TGTGCCAGCAGAGACCGACAGGTCCTAGGCTACAATGAGCAGTTCTTC
>TRBJ2-7|many|TRBV18|.
CASSPQQTTGGEQYF
TGTGCCAGCTCACCACAACAGACTACCGGCGGCGAGCAGTACTTC
>TRBJ2-2|.|TRBV6-1|.
CASSEVSVANTGELFF
TGTGCCAGCAGTGAAGTGTCAGTCGCGAACACCGGGGAGCTGTTTTTT
>TRBJ1-2|many|TRBV3-1|.
CASSQGPGNYGYTF
TGTGCCAGCAGCCAAGGGCCGGGTAACTATGGCTACACCTTC
>TRBJ2-7|.|TRBV9|.
CASSGSTGGTQYF
TGTGCCAGCAGCGGATCTACGGGGGGCACGCAGTACTTC